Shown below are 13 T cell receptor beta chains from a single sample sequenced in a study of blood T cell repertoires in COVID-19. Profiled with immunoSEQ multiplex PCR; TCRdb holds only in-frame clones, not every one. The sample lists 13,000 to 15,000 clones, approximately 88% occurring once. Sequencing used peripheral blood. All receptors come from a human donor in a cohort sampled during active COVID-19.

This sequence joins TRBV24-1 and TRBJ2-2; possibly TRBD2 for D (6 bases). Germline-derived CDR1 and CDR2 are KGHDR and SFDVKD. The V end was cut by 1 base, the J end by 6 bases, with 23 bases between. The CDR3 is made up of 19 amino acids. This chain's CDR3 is CATSDFRTTAGSSAGELFF. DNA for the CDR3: TGTGCCACCAGTGATTTTAGGACTACCGCGGGATCAAGCGCCGGGGAGCTGTTTTTT.

CDR3 region: CASSPPTGGAGANVLTF. CDR3 coding DNA: TGTGCCAGCTCACCACCGACAGGGGGCGCTGGGGCCAACGTCCTGACTTTC. J is TRBJ2-6 and V is TRBV18, with 10 bases identical to TRBD1. Trimming removed 0 bases from V and 2 bases from J; junction bases left unmatched: 1. Germline V CDR1 and CDR2: KGHSH, LQKENI. There are 17 residues in the CDR3.

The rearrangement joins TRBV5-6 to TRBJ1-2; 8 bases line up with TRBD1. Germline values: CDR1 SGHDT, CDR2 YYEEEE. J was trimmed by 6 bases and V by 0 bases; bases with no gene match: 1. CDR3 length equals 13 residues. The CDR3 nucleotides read TGTGCCAGCAGCTTGGTACAGGGGGATGGCTACACCTTC. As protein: CASSLVQGDGYTF.

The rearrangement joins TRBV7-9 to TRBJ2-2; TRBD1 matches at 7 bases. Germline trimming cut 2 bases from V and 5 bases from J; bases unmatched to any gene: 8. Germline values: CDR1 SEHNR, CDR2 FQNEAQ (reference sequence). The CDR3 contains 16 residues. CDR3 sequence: CASSLRGGSRTGELFF. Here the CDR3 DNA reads TGTGCCAGCAGCTTAAGAGGGGGCTCTCGTACCGGGGAGCTGTTTTTT.

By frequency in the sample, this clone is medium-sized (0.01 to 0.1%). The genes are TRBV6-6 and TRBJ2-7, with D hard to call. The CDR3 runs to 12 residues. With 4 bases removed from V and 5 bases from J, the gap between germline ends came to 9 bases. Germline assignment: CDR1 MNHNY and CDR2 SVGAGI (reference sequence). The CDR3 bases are TGTGCCAGCAGTTCCGATGTAGACGAGCAGTACTTC. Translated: CASSSDVDEQYF.

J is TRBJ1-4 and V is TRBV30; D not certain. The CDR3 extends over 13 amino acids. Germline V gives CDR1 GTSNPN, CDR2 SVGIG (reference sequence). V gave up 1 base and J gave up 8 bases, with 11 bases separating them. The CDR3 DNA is TGTGCCTGGAGTGGGGCAACGGGAGAAAAACTGTTTTTT. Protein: CAWSGATGEKLFF.

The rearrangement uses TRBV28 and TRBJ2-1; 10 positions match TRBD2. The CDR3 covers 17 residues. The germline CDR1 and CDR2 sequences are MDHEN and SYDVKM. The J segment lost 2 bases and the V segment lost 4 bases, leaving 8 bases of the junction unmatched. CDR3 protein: CASSYPLAGGTYNEQFF. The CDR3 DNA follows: TGTGCCAGCAGTTATCCCTTAGCGGGAGGTACCTACAATGAGCAGTTCTTC.

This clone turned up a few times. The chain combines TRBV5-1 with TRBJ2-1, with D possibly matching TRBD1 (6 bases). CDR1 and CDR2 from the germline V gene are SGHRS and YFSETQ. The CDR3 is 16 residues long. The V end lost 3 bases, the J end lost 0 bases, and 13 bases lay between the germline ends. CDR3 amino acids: CASSYVTTGSYNEQFF. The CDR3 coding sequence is TGCGCCAGCAGCTATGTAACGACAGGCTCCTACAATGAGCAGTTCTTC.

Here the CDR3 reads CASSKGDSVNSPLHF. CDR3 in DNA: TGTGCCAGCAGTAAAGGGGACAGTGTTAATTCACCCCTCCACTTT. The chain recombines TRBV2 with TRBJ1-6, with 7 bases identical to TRBD1. Looked up from germline, CDR1 is SNHLY and CDR2 is FYNNEI. The CDR3 runs 15 residues. V shed 5 bases and J 6 bases; nucleotides not matched to a gene: 7.

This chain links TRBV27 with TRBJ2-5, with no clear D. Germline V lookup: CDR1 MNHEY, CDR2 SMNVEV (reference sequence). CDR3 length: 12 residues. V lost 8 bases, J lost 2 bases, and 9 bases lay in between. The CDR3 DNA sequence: TGTGCCAGCCGTGGCGGTCAAGAGACCCAGTACTTC. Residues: CASRGGQETQYF.

In nucleotides, the CDR3 is TGTGCCAGCAGCCTAACCGGGACTAGCGGGAGAACGCAGTTCTTC. It translates to CASSLTGTSGRTQFF. The chain carries TRBV7-6 and TRBJ2-1, with 14 bases aligning to TRBD2. Germline V gene data show CDR1 as SGHVS and CDR2 as FNYEAQ. V shed 5 bases, J shed 12 bases, and the junction held 9 bases outside the gene matches. The CDR3 consists of 15 residues.

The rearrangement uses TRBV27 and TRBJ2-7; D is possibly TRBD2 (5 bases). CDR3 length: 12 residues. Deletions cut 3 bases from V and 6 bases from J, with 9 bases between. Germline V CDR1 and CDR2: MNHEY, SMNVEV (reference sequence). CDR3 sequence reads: CASSLNGVEQYF. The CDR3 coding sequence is TGTGCCAGCAGTTTGAACGGGGTCGAGCAGTACTTC.

For the CDR3, the DNA is TGCAGTGCTATTGACTGGCAGAACAATGAGCAGTTCTTC. Protein product: CSAIDWQNNEQFF. The J gene is TRBJ2-1, the V gene TRBV20-1; D remains unclear. Trimming took 4 bases from V and 5 from J, leaving 12 bases between them. The CDR3 has 13 residues. Per the germline V gene, CDR1 is DFQATT and CDR2 is SNEGSKA (reference sequence).